The T cell receptor beta chain described here comes from a study of T cells and copy number aberrations in small-cell lung cancer. General observations from the study: All specimens were formalin-fixed paraffin-embedded tissue, which is known to introduce sequencing artifacts. Tumors showed lower T-cell density, richness and clonality than adjacent lung, though density did not differ significantly.

Generated by immunoSEQ multiplex PCR, the TCRdb table keeps only in-frame clones and is missing some. The table lists more than 1,000 clones, around 85% of them singletons. Comments on this clone: No antigen is known for it.

Germline CDR1 reads MGHRA; CDR2 reads YSYEKL. The CDR3 sequence is 16 residues long. V dropped 0 bases and J dropped 5; count of bases not matched to a gene: 7. Sequencing input: tumor tissue. This receptor was identified in a man aged 55 to 70 with small cell lung cancer. V usage is TRBV4-1 and J usage is TRBJ2-7; TRBD2 matches at 10 bases. CDR3 in DNA: TGCGCCAGCAGCCAAGAGGGACTAGCGCGTTCCGACGAGCAGTACTTC. This sequence encodes CASSQEGLARSDEQYF.